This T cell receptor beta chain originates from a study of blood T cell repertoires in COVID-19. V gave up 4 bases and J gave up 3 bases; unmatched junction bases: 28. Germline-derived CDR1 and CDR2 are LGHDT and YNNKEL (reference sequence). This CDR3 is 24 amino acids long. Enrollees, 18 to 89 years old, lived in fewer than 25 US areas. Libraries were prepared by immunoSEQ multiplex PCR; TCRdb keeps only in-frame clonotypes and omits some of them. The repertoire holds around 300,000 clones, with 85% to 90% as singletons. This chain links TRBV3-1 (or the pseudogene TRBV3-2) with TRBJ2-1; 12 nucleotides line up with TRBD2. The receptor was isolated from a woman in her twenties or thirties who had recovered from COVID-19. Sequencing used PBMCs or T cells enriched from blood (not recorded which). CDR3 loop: CASSPSFRGQRRTSGVDFYNEQFF. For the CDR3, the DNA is TGTGCCAGCAGCCCATCCTTCCGGGGACAGAGAAGGACTAGCGGGGTGGACTTCTACAATGAGCAGTTCTTC.